The sequence of this TCR beta chain was determined in a study of blood T cells in healthy people across ages. Study results and limitations: Estimated diversity, derived from one million T cells, was regarded as an underestimate. With age, beta diversity per million T cells declined roughly linearly, significantly by around 43. Reliance upon unsorted PBMCs precluded definitive naive versus antigen-experienced comparison.

Primed by a sample-barcoded 5' primer and a J-beta primer mix, a second PCR proceeded for about 6 to 12 cycles. The yield of each sample was at least 2.5 million CDR3-containing paired-end reads. Each CDR3 protein gets one entry after TCRdb re-called the 5' RACE reads with MiXCR. The sample includes approximately 1,700,000 distinct CDR3 sequences, roughly two fifths of them seen just once. Trimming stripped 5 bases from V and 4 bases from J, with 14 bases between. The CDR3 contains 14 residues. Of note for this clonotype: Its specificity is unknown.

The material sequenced was blood. The TCR originated in a human donor in good health. The V gene is TRBV12-3 or TRBV12-4, the J gene TRBJ1-1; D remains ambiguous. The CDR3 region has the DNA TGTGCCAGCAGTATCGGACGGGCGGCCACTGAAGCTTTCTTT. Translated, it gives CASSIGRAATEAFF.